A single sample is the source of the 28 T cell receptor beta chains below, sequenced in a study of T cell responses to AZD1222 COVID-19 vaccine. Method: immunoSEQ multiplex PCR; TCRdb's copy keeps in-frame clones and lacks some. The sample lists about 31,000 clones, approximately 88% occurring once. Sample: peripheral blood, taken 28 days after the second AZD1222 dose. Source of these receptors: an adult who received the AZD1222 COVID-19 vaccine.

The rearrangement joins TRBV29-1 to TRBJ2-7; a weak D match, TRBD1 (6 bases). The germline CDR1 and CDR2 sequences are SQVTM and ANQGSEA. V was clipped by 6 bases and J by 2 bases, with 17 bases between them. This CDR3 comprises 14 residues. This chain's CDR3 is CSVPTGFSTYEQYF. As DNA, the CDR3 is TGCAGCGTGCCCACAGGGTTTTCAACCTACGAGCAGTACTTC.

The CDR3, as DNA: TGTGCCAGTGCACAGGGCGACTATGGCTACACCTTC. This codes for CASAQGDYGYTF. The chain combines TRBV18 with TRBJ1-2; possible D gene TRBD1, 6 bases. The CDR3 has 12 amino acids. From germline, CDR1 is KGHSH and CDR2 LQKENI. Deletions cut 9 bases from V and 3 bases from J, with 11 bases between.

This clone was detected only once. This chain connects TRBV5-1 to TRBJ1-6; no definite D call. Germline V CDR1 and CDR2: SGHRS, YFSETQ. CDR3 length: 14 residues. Trimming took 0 bases from V and 6 from J, leaving 7 bases between them. CDR3 sequence: CASSLDVSNSPLHF. The DNA of the CDR3 is TGCGCCAGCAGCTTGGATGTCTCTAATTCACCCCTCCACTTT.

The chain joins TRBV4-3 to TRBJ1-2; unclear D gene. Trimming shortened V by 2 bases and J by 0 bases, and 13 bases separated the two germline ends. Germline assignment: CDR1 LGHNA and CDR2 YSLEER. CDR3 size: 16 residues. The CDR3 region has the DNA TGCGCCAGCAGCCAACGCAGGCGGGAGGCTAACTATGGCTACACCTTC. Protein: CASSQRRREANYGYTF.

V usage is TRBV11-2 and J usage is TRBJ1-5, with D maybe TRBD1 (5 bases). This CDR3 comprises 13 residues. The germline CDR1 and CDR2 sequences are SGHAT and FQNNGV. V was trimmed by 1 base and J by 7 bases, leaving 8 bases between them. The CDR3 DNA is TGTGCCAGCAGCTTAGCGGGGGTCCAGCCCCAGCATTTT. Protein sequence: CASSLAGVQPQHF.

V is TRBV27 and J is TRBJ1-1, with 10 bases aligning to TRBD1. The CDR3 has 14 amino acids. Germline CDR1 and CDR2: MNHEY and SMNVEV (reference sequence). V lost 9 bases to trimming and J lost 5 bases; unmatched junction nucleotides: 9. The CDR3 DNA sequence: TGTGCCAGTCGGCTCCGGGACAGGGGAACTGAAGCTTTCTTT. This gives the protein CASRLRDRGTEAFF.

The rearrangement links TRBV4-1 to TRBJ2-7; 7 bases align to TRBD1. This CDR3 has 19 amino acids. The germline V gene encodes CDR1 MGHRA and CDR2 YSYEKL. Unmatched junction bases numbered 19, after V lost 3 bases and J lost 2 bases. The CDR3 sequence: CASSHPTARQGVAAYEQYF. The CDR3 DNA follows: TGCGCCAGCAGCCACCCAACCGCCAGACAGGGAGTAGCAGCCTACGAGCAGTACTTC.

The DNA for the CDR3 is TGTGCCAGCAGTTTACCGGGACAGGGGAGAACTGAAGCTTTCTTT. Protein: CASSLPGQGRTEAFF. The V and J genes are TRBV28 and TRBJ1-1; 10 bases agree with TRBD1. The CDR3 spans 15 residues. Germline V gene lookup returns CDR1 MDHEN and CDR2 SYDVKM. V lost 2 bases and J lost 5; bases outside the gene matches: 5.

This chain joins TRBV6-5 and TRBJ2-7, with 8 positions matching TRBD1. CDR1 and CDR2 from the germline V gene are MNHEY and SVGAGI. This CDR3 is built from 15 residues. V shed 3 bases and J 5 bases; nucleotides not matched to a gene: 9. CDR3 bases: TGTGCCAGCAGTTATTACCCGACAGGGGACCACGAGCAGTACTTC. Protein product: CASSYYPTGDHEQYF.

The chain couples TRBV7-3 to TRBJ2-1; no reliable D call. The V end was cut by 1 base, the J end by 6 bases, with 7 bases between. Germline values: CDR1 SGHTA, CDR2 FQGTGA. This CDR3 is built from 13 residues. The CDR3 nucleotides read TGTGCCAGCAGCTTAAATGCTGTCAATGAGCAGTTCTTC. Translating it yields CASSLNAVNEQFF.

V usage is TRBV29-1 and J usage is TRBJ2-1; a weak D match, TRBD2 (6 bases). The CDR3 covers 13 residues. Trimming took 4 bases from V and 4 from J, leaving 11 bases between them. Germline loops: CDR1 SQVTM, CDR2 ANQGSEA. The CDR3 region is CSVGGVLYNEQFF. The CDR3 coding sequence is TGCAGCGTTGGGGGGGTGCTGTACAATGAGCAGTTCTTC.

This rearrangement joins TRBV7-3 to TRBJ2-7; TRBD1 matches at 9 bases. Trimming removed 1 base from V and 3 bases from J; junction bases left unmatched: 1. Germline CDR1 and CDR2: SGHTA and FQGTGA. The CDR3 totals 14 residues. CDR3 amino acids: CASSLMGQGYEQYF. The CDR3 coding sequence is TGTGCCAGCAGCTTAATGGGACAGGGCTACGAGCAGTACTTC. Full variable domain (remainder filled in from reference TRBV7-3 and TRBJ2-7): GAGVSQTPSNKVTEKGKYVELRCDPISGHTALYWYRQSLGQGPEFLIYFQGTGAADDSGLPNDRFFAVRPEGSVSTLKIQRTERGDSAVYLCASSLMGQGYEQYFGPGTRLTVT.

V and J are TRBV7-2 and TRBJ1-1; possibly TRBD1 for D (6 bases). V was pared by 5 bases and J by 0 bases, with 7 bases between. Germline-derived CDR1 and CDR2 are SGHTA and FQGNSA. The CDR3 covers 13 residues. The CDR3 sequence is CASSRQVNTEAFF. CDR3 nucleotides: TGTGCCAGCAGCAGACAGGTGAACACTGAAGCTTTCTTT.

This rearrangement joins TRBV3-1 (or the pseudogene TRBV3-2) to TRBJ2-2; 7 positions match TRBD1. CDR3 length equals 13 residues. V was pared by 4 bases and J by 6 bases, with 2 bases of the junction left unmatched. Germline V gene lookup returns CDR1 LGHDT and CDR2 YNNKEL (reference sequence). The CDR3 DNA sequence: TGTGCCAGCAGCCTCGGGACAGCCGGGGAGCTGTTTTTT. This translates into CASSLGTAGELFF.

This sequence joins TRBV11-3 and TRBJ2-5; 7 bases are shared with TRBD2. The CDR3 has 15 residues. CDR1 is SGHNT, CDR2 YENEEA, per germline. The V segment lost 4 bases and the J segment 4 bases; nucleotides outside the gene matches: 9. The CDR3 nucleotides read TGTGCCAGCAGCTCCCGGGGTTGGGAGGGAGAGACCCAGTACTTC. Its translation: CASSSRGWEGETQYF.

This clone occurred once. The V gene is TRBV28, the J gene TRBJ1-5, with D possibly matching TRBD1 (5 bases). The CDR3 runs to 12 residues. Germline values: CDR1 MDHEN, CDR2 SYDVKM. V dropped 5 bases and J dropped 4 bases, with 6 bases sitting between them. The CDR3 reads CASSAGNQPQHF. In DNA, the CDR3 is TGTGCCAGCAGTGCAGGGAATCAGCCCCAGCATTTT.

V is TRBV19 and J is TRBJ1-6; the D is unclear. Germline V gene sequence: CDR1 LNHDA, CDR2 SQIVND (reference sequence). The CDR3 is 17 residues long. The V end was cut by 5 bases, the J end by 0 bases, with 14 bases between. The CDR3 nucleotides read TGTGCCAGTAGTGACGTCGGTCCAAGCTCCTATAATTCACCCCTCCACTTT. Protein sequence: CASSDVGPSSYNSPLHF.

The chain uses TRBV27 and TRBJ2-2; D is unclear. This CDR3 is 12 amino acids long. Trimming left V 6 bases short and J 6 bases short, with 8 bases between. Germline V CDR1 and CDR2: MNHEY, SMNVEV (reference sequence). The CDR3 DNA reads TGTGCCAGCAGAAAGATGGCCGGGGAGCTGTTTTTT. This translates into CASRKMAGELFF.

V and J are TRBV6-2 or TRBV6-3 and TRBJ1-1; D is unresolved. Deletions cut 4 bases from V and 0 bases from J, with 12 bases between. Germline V lookup: CDR1 MNHEY, CDR2 SVGEGT. The CDR3 length is 15 residues. The CDR3 sequence: CASSSLGLLNTEAFF. The CDR3 nucleotides read TGTGCCAGCAGTTCCCTAGGCCTTCTGAACACTGAAGCTTTCTTT.

The chain links TRBV5-5 to TRBJ1-4, with TRBD1 matching over 8 bases. The CDR3 totals 15 residues. The junction had 1 base not matched to a gene; V was cut back by 0 bases and J by 3 bases. Germline V lookup: CDR1 SGHKS, CDR2 YYEKEE (reference sequence). As DNA, the CDR3 is TGTGCCAGCAGCTTGGGGACAGGGTCTAATGAAAAACTGTTTTTT. Translating gives CASSLGTGSNEKLFF.

This sequence joins TRBV2 and TRBJ2-7; 8 bases agree with TRBD1. V was clipped by 8 bases and J by 2 bases; unmatched bases: 5. The V gene's germline CDR1 is SNHLY and CDR2 FYNNEI. This CDR3 contains 13 residues. This CDR3 is CASGKTGAYEQYF. In DNA form, the CDR3 reads TGTGCCAGCGGAAAGACAGGGGCCTACGAGCAGTACTTC.

This clone was detected only once. This rearrangement joins TRBV29-1 to TRBJ2-7; no firm D call. The CDR3 has 12 residues. The germline V gene encodes CDR1 SQVTM and CDR2 ANQGSEA. Trimming removed 5 bases from V and 4 bases from J, with 12 bases in between. DNA of the CDR3: TGCAGCGTTTTTGGCGGCGGATACGAGCAGTACTTC. It yields the protein CSVFGGGYEQYF.

The rearrangement joins TRBV27 to TRBJ2-1; 10 nucleotides align to TRBD1. Per the germline V gene, CDR1 is MNHEY and CDR2 is SMNVEV (reference sequence). After removal of 6 bases from V and 8 bases from J, the junction contained 10 bases not matched to a gene. CDR3 size: 15 residues. The CDR3 protein is CASSRPGTGEDEQFF. CDR3 nucleotide sequence: TGTGCCAGCAGCCGTCCCGGGACAGGGGAGGATGAGCAGTTCTTC.

The chain carries TRBV29-1 and TRBJ1-2; D is undetermined. The V gene's germline CDR1 is SQVTM and CDR2 ANQGSEA. This CDR3 comprises 14 residues. V lost 4 bases, J lost 1 base, and 13 bases lay in between. CDR3 protein: CSVARAQNNYGYTF. CDR3 in DNA: TGCAGCGTTGCTAGGGCGCAGAATAACTATGGCTACACCTTC.

This CDR3 is CASRFGGVGNEQFF. The CDR3 DNA is TGTGCCAGCAGGTTCGGGGGGGTCGGGAATGAGCAGTTCTTC. The chain recombines TRBV7-2 with TRBJ2-1, with 8 bases that match TRBD2. V trimming: 6 bases; J trimming: 7 bases; junction bases outside the gene matches: 8. Per germline, CDR1 SGHTA and CDR2 FQGNSA. The CDR3 extends over 14 amino acids.

The chain joins TRBV5-1 to TRBJ2-5; D unresolved. V was shortened by 4 bases and J by 2 bases, with 12 bases between the two germline ends. This CDR3 is built from 14 residues. Germline assignment: CDR1 SGHRS and CDR2 YFSETQ. The CDR3 coding sequence is TGCGCCAGCAGCCAGAATGGGCCGCAAGAGACCCAGTACTTC. Its translation: CASSQNGPQETQYF.

This chain joins TRBV7-8 and TRBJ1-2; D gene uncertain. The length of the CDR3 is 13 residues. The V gene lost 1 base and the J gene lost 2 bases, with 5 bases spanning the gap. CDR1 and CDR2 (germline): SGHVS, FQNEAQ. The CDR3 here is CASSLVPNYGYTF. The CDR3 DNA follows: TGTGCCAGCAGCTTAGTCCCAAACTATGGCTACACCTTC.

The genes are TRBV19 and TRBJ2-7; a possible D gene is TRBD2 (6 bases). Looked up from germline, CDR1 is LNHDA and CDR2 is SQIVND (reference sequence). There are 17 residues in the CDR3. The germline V and J ends were trimmed by 10 bases and 0 bases, with 25 bases remaining between them. The CDR3 DNA reads TGTGCCACCTCAACCCGTATCTGGGGGGTTAGCTCCTACGAGCAGTACTTC. It encodes CATSTRIWGVSSYEQYF. The whole variable domain, filled in from reference TRBV19 and TRBJ2-7, reads DGGITQSPKYLFRKEGQNVTLSCEQNLNHDAMYWYRQDPGQGLRLIYYSQIVNDFQKGDIAEGYSVSREKKESFPLTVTSAQKNPTAFYLCATSTRIWGVSSYEQYFGPGTRLTVT.